Below, 30 T cell receptor beta chains from the same sample are listed, as sequenced in a study of identical twins. TCRdb called the 5' RACE reads again in MiXCR, with one record for every CDR3 protein. Of more than 600,000 distinct CDR3 sequences listed, 15% to 20% are singletons. These data are also associated with another study on T cells expressing NK-cell markers.

Material: PBMCs. These receptors were taken from a woman under 30 in good health.

This clonotype was observed a handful of times. The V gene is TRBV7-9, the J gene TRBJ2-7; 9 positions agree with TRBD2. CDR3 length equals 15 residues. CDR1 and CDR2 from the germline V gene are SEHNR and FQNEAQ (reference sequence). J lost 0 bases, V lost 3 bases, and 3 bases had no gene match. CDR3 in DNA: TGTGCCAGCAGCTTTCGGCGGGAGGGCTCCTACGAGCAGTACTTC. Translating gives CASSFRREGSYEQYF.

The table lists this clonotype with a few counts. The CDR3 here is CASSPLIGNYGYTF. CDR3 DNA sequence: TGTGCCAGCAGTCCCCTGATTGGGAACTATGGCTACACCTTC. The chain joins TRBV27 to TRBJ1-2; the D is unclear. Germline V lookup: CDR1 MNHEY, CDR2 SMNVEV (reference sequence). The CDR3 extends over 14 amino acids. The germline V and J ends were trimmed by 5 bases and 2 bases, with 12 bases remaining between them.

V and J are TRBV11-2 and TRBJ2-1, with 7 nucleotides matching TRBD2. CDR3 length equals 19 residues. The trim removed 1 base at V and 1 base at J, leaving 13 bases unmatched. The V gene's germline CDR1 is SGHAT and CDR2 FQNNGV. The CDR3 spells CASSLGSGGSRESYNEQFF. CDR3 coding DNA: TGTGCCAGCAGCTTAGGAAGCGGCGGGAGCAGAGAATCCTACAATGAGCAGTTCTTC. The full variable domain, completed using reference TRBV11-2 and TRBJ2-1, is EAGVAQSPRYKIIEKRQSVAFWCNPISGHATLYWYQQILGQGPKLLIQFQNNGVVDDSQLPKDRFSAERLKGVDSTLKIQPAKLEDSAVYLCASSLGSGGSRESYNEQFFGPGTRLTVL.

The chain recombines TRBV20-1 with TRBJ1-2; D not certain. Germline CDR1 reads DFQATT; CDR2 reads SNEGSKA (reference sequence). V was trimmed by 3 bases and J by 0 bases, leaving 8 bases between them. The CDR3 extends over 13 amino acids. The CDR3 DNA is TGCAGTGCTAGGCGAGATCCTAACTATGGCTACACCTTC. Protein product: CSARRDPNYGYTF.

The chain combines TRBV7-3 with TRBJ2-2; D tentatively fits TRBD1 or TRBD2 (5 bases each). This CDR3 has 16 amino acids. V was cut by 3 bases and J by 5 bases, with 16 bases left in between. CDR1 and CDR2 from the germline V gene are SGHTA and FQGTGA. The CDR3 DNA follows: TGTGCCAGCAGCTTTACCGGGACCCACCATACCGGGGAGCTGTTTTTT. Protein product: CASSFTGTHHTGELFF.

The chain couples TRBV20-1 to TRBJ2-1, with 13 positions matching TRBD2. Germline V gene data show CDR1 as DFQATT and CDR2 as SNEGSKA (reference sequence). V dropped 4 bases and J dropped 1; count of bases not matched to a gene: 4. There are 16 residues in the CDR3. This CDR3 reads CSATGTSGVSYNEQFF. CDR3 nucleotide sequence: TGCAGTGCTACCGGGACTAGCGGGGTTTCCTACAATGAGCAGTTCTTC.

CDR3 sequence reads: CASRGQGAFGEQFF. The CDR3 DNA reads as TGTGCCAGCAGGGGACAAGGGGCATTTGGGGAGCAGTTCTTC. The V call is TRBV7-3, the J call TRBJ2-1, with a weak D call TRBD1 (6 bases). This CDR3 spans 14 amino acids. Between the trimmed V and J ends, which lost 6 bases and 10 bases, there was a span of 19 bases. Germline CDR1 is SGHTA and CDR2 is FQGTGA.

The chain joins TRBV10-3 to TRBJ2-1; D is ambiguous. The CDR3 extends over 16 amino acids. V lost 7 bases and J lost 8, with 24 bases in between. Germline values: CDR1 ENHRY, CDR2 SYGVKD. The CDR3 nucleotides read TGTGCCATCACCCCGGGCTCCGGGCAGGCTACATATGAGCAGTTCTTC. Translation gives CAITPGSGQATYEQFF.

The rearrangement uses TRBV9 and TRBJ2-3; D may correspond to TRBD1 or TRBD2 (5 bases each). The ends were cut back, 3 bases at V and 2 bases at J, with 10 bases in the middle. CDR1 SGDLS and CDR2 YYNGEE come from the germline V gene. The CDR3 runs to 14 residues. This CDR3 is CASSGRDPTDTQYF. CDR3 nucleotide sequence: TGTGCCAGCAGCGGAAGGGACCCCACAGATACGCAGTATTTT.

The sample holds a few counts of this clonotype. The genes are TRBV6-1 and TRBJ2-1, with TRBD2 matching 14 bases. This CDR3 has 17 amino acids. Germline V lookup: CDR1 MNHNS, CDR2 SASEGT. The trim removed 4 bases at V and 0 bases at J, leaving 2 bases unmatched. Here the CDR3 reads CASSGLAGGSSYNEQFF. CDR3 nucleotides: TGTGCCAGCAGTGGACTAGCGGGGGGGAGCTCCTACAATGAGCAGTTCTTC.

The CDR3 coding sequence is TGCGCCAGCAGCTATAGCGGGGGGGCCATCGGCACAGATACGCAGTATTTT. Protein product: CASSYSGGAIGTDTQYF. This chain uses TRBV5-1 with TRBJ2-3, with 11 nucleotides matching TRBD2. The germline CDR1 and CDR2 sequences are SGHRS and YFSETQ. CDR3 size: 17 residues. J lost 1 base, V lost 3 bases, and 7 bases had no gene match.

This clonotype was seen a handful of times. This chain connects TRBV20-1 to TRBJ1-3; TRBD1 might be the D (5 bases). V lost 5 bases, J lost 8 bases, and 16 bases lay in between. The CDR3 runs 13 residues. Per germline, CDR1 DFQATT and CDR2 SNEGSKA (reference sequence). The CDR3 loop reads CSAYPGPGDTIYF. CDR3 DNA: TGCAGTGCTTACCCGGGGCCTGGCGACACCATATATTTT.

This clonotype showed up just a few times. The chain combines TRBV20-1 with TRBJ2-5, with D perhaps TRBD2 (6 bases). CDR3 length: 12 residues. Germline loops: CDR1 DFQATT, CDR2 SNEGSKA (reference sequence). Trimming took off 6 bases at V and 1 base at J, with 9 bases between the two ends. CDR3 sequence reads: CSATGVQETQYF. The CDR3 DNA sequence: TGCAGTGCCACGGGGGTCCAAGAGACCCAGTACTTC.

This clonotype has only a few counts. This rearrangement joins TRBV3-1 to TRBJ2-5; D is unresolved. The CDR3 runs to 16 residues. CDR1 LGHDT and CDR2 YNNKEL come from the germline V gene (reference sequence). Trimming took 3 bases from V and 3 from J, leaving 17 bases between them. As DNA, the CDR3 is TGTGCCAGCAGCCAGGGGTTTTACGCGTATAAAGAGACCCAGTACTTC. This translates into CASSQGFYAYKETQYF.

This clonotype was seen more than once but under ten times. The chain couples TRBV20-1 to TRBJ1-2; no definite D call. Trimming took off 0 bases at V and 4 bases at J, with 9 bases between the two ends. CDR1 is DFQATT, CDR2 SNEGSKA, per germline (reference sequence). CDR3 length: 13 amino acids. CDR3: CSARDQDFYGYTF. DNA of the CDR3: TGCAGTGCTAGAGATCAAGATTTCTATGGCTACACCTTC.

This clonotype was recorded a few times. The chain recombines TRBV7-9 with TRBJ1-2; no clear D. The CDR3 totals 13 residues. Trimming pared 4 bases from V and 5 bases from J, leaving 11 bases between. Germline CDR1 SEHNR, CDR2 FQNEAQ (reference sequence). As DNA, the CDR3 is TGTGCCAGCAGCTATTATACAGAGTATGGCTACACCTTC. This translates into CASSYYTEYGYTF.

This clonotype was counted a few times. The chain uses TRBV10-3 and TRBJ1-5; D ambiguous. Germline V lookup: CDR1 ENHRY, CDR2 SYGVKD. V lost 0 bases, J lost 3 bases, and 3 bases lay in between. CDR3 length equals 13 residues. The CDR3 DNA follows: TGTGCCATCAGTGAGTCGCCCAATCAGCCCCAGCATTTT. Translating gives CAISESPNQPQHF.

This clonotype was counted between two and nine times. This chain joins TRBV12-3 or TRBV12-4 and TRBJ2-1; 9 nucleotides agree with TRBD2. Trimming cost V 5 bases and J 0 bases; bases outside gene matches: 8. There are 17 residues in the CDR3. CDR3 sequence (DNA): TGTGCCAGCAGTAGAGTGAGCGGGGGGCTCTCCTACAATGAGCAGTTCTTC. Translated: CASSRVSGGLSYNEQFF.

This clonotype was seen a handful of times. One end of the junction is discordant with germline, which a read error may explain. This chain links TRBV7-7 with TRBJ2-7; the match to TRBD1 covers 8 bases. From germline, CDR1 is SSHAT and CDR2 FNYEAQ (reference sequence). The CDR3 spans 14 residues. CDR3 DNA sequence: TGTGCTAGCAGCTTGTTGGGACAGGAAGACGAGCAGTACTTC. Its translation: CASSLLGQEDEQYF.

In its sample, this clonotype was seen many times. The rearrangement links TRBV14 to TRBJ2-3; D unresolved. Trimming took off 2 bases at V and 2 bases at J, with 8 bases between the two ends. Germline V gene data show CDR1 as SGHDN and CDR2 as FVKESK. This CDR3 spans 14 amino acids. CDR3 coding DNA: TGTGCCAGCAGCCAAAGTCGGCACACAGATACGCAGTATTTT. Its protein product is CASSQSRHTDTQYF.

The rearrangement joins TRBV5-1 to TRBJ2-3; a weak D match, TRBD2 (5 bases). CDR3 length: 16 residues. Trimming took 3 bases from V and 2 from J, leaving 16 bases between them. CDR1 is SGHRS and CDR2 is YFSETQ in the germline V gene. CDR3 amino acids: CASSWARVAPTDTQYF. In DNA, the CDR3 is TGCGCCAGCAGCTGGGCGAGGGTCGCCCCCACAGATACGCAGTATTTT.

This clonotype was counted only a few times. This chain links TRBV10-3 with TRBJ1-1; D is unresolved. The V end was cut by 3 bases, the J end by 1 base, with 9 bases between. The CDR3 consists of 14 residues. Germline CDR1 ENHRY, CDR2 SYGVKD. The chain's CDR3 is CAISETSANTEAFF. DNA of the CDR3: TGTGCCATCAGTGAAACATCAGCGAACACTGAAGCTTTCTTT.

This clonotype was picked up many times. V and J are TRBV7-6 and TRBJ2-7, with 7 bases matching TRBD1. V was pared by 0 bases and J by 2 bases, with 1 base of the junction left unmatched. Looked up from germline, CDR1 is SGHVS and CDR2 is FNYEAQ. CDR3 length equals 14 residues. This CDR3 is CASSLAGQPYEQYF. CDR3 DNA: TGTGCCAGCAGCTTAGCGGGACAGCCCTACGAGCAGTACTTC.

This clonotype was recorded a few times. The chain combines TRBV5-6 with TRBJ2-1; 9 positions agree with TRBD1. The CDR3 totals 15 residues. Per germline, CDR1 SGHDT and CDR2 YYEEEE. V gave up 1 base and J gave up 8 bases; unmatched junction bases: 7. CDR3 nucleotide sequence: TGTGCCAGCAGCTTGAGGGACAGGGTTTACGATGAGCAGTTCTTC. Encoded protein: CASSLRDRVYDEQFF.

The chain couples TRBV5-6 to TRBJ2-6; D remains unclear. Per the germline V gene, CDR1 is SGHDT and CDR2 is YYEEEE. This CDR3 is built from 14 residues. V lost 1 base and J lost 1, with 3 bases in between. CDR3 region: CASSLWSGANVLTF. The DNA for the CDR3 is TGTGCCAGCAGCTTGTGGTCTGGGGCCAACGTCCTGACTTTC.

The genes are TRBV20-1 and TRBJ2-5, with 11 bases that match TRBD2. The CDR3 sequence is 13 residues long. The germline gives CDR1 DFQATT, CDR2 SNEGSKA (reference sequence). V was clipped by 5 bases and J by 5 bases; unmatched bases: 4. The CDR3 sequence: CSAWIAGGETQYF. In nucleotides, the CDR3 is TGCAGTGCTTGGATAGCGGGAGGGGAGACCCAGTACTTC.

The sample holds a few counts of this clonotype. J is TRBJ2-1 and V is TRBV18; D uncertain. The V gene's germline CDR1 is KGHSH and CDR2 LQKENI. This CDR3 is 12 amino acids long. V lost 4 bases, J lost 2 bases, and 3 bases lay in between. CDR3 residues: CASSRPYNEQFF. The CDR3 DNA sequence: TGTGCCAGCTCACGACCCTACAATGAGCAGTTCTTC.

This clonotype has only a few counts. J is TRBJ2-7 and V is TRBV12-3 or TRBV12-4; tentatively, D is TRBD1 (6 bases). This CDR3 is 14 amino acids long. Trimming stripped 5 bases from V and 1 base from J, with 12 bases between. This CDR3 reads CASSIMTGSYEQYF. DNA for the CDR3: TGTGCCAGCAGTATAATGACAGGATCCTACGAGCAGTACTTC.

This clonotype was found a few times. The chain links TRBV20-1 to TRBJ2-3, with D perhaps TRBD2 (7 bases). There are 15 residues in the CDR3. Germline V lookup: CDR1 DFQATT, CDR2 SNEGSKA (reference sequence). Trimming shortened V by 0 bases and J by 4 bases, and 14 bases separated the two germline ends. As DNA, the CDR3 is TGCAGTGCTAGAGAAATCGGCGGGGGCGCAGATACGCAGTATTTT. Its translation: CSAREIGGGADTQYF.

This clonotype has at least ten counts. The V gene is TRBV6-2 or TRBV6-3, the J gene TRBJ2-1; D remains unclear. Trimming took 7 bases from V and 2 from J, leaving 15 bases between them. The CDR3 extends over 15 amino acids. Germline V gene data show CDR1 as MNHEY and CDR2 as SVGEGT. CDR3 loop: CASTNWGSPYNEQFF. The CDR3 nucleotides read TGTGCCAGCACAAACTGGGGTTCACCCTACAATGAGCAGTTCTTC.